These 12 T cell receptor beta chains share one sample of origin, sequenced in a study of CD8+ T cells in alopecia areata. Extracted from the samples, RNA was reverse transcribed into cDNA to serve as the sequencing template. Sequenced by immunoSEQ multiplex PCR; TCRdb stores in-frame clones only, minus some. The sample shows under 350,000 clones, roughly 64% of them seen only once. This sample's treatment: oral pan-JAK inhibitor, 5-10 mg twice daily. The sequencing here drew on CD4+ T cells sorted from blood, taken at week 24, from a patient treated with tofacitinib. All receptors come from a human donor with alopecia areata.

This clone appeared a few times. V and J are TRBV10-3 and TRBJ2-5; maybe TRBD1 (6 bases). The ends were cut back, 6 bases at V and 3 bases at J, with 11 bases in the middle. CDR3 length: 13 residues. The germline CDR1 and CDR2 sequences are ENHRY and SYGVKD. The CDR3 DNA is TGTGCCATCAGCCGGACAGACGAAGAGACCCAGTACTTC. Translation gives CAISRTDEETQYF.

CDR3 DNA: TGCGCCAGCAGCCAGGAACCGCGGCGGGGGGCCAACGTCCTGACTTTC. Translating it yields CASSQEPRRGANVLTF. This rearrangement joins TRBV4-3 to TRBJ2-6; D is undetermined. The germline V gene encodes CDR1 LGHNA and CDR2 YSLEER. The CDR3 is 16 residues long. Trimming removed 3 bases at V and 4 bases at J, with 13 bases between.

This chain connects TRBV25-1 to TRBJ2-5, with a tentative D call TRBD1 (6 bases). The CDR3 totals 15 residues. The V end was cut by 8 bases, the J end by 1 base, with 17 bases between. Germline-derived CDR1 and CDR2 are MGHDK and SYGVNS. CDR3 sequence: CASVPEGHFQETQYF. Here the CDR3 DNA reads TGTGCCAGCGTTCCAGAGGGACATTTCCAAGAGACCCAGTACTTC.

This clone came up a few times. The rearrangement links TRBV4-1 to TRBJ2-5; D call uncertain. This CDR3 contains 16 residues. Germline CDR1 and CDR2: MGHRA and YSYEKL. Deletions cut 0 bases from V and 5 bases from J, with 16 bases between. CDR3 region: CASSQDADPVRETQYF. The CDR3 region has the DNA TGCGCCAGCAGCCAAGATGCGGACCCCGTCCGGGAGACCCAGTACTTC.

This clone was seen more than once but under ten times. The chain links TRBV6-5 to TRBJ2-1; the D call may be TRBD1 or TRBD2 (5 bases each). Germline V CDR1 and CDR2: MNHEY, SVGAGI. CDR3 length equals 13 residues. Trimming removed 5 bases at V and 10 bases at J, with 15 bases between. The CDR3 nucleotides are TGTGCCAGCAGTCTCCGGGACGTCGAGGAGCAGTTCTTC. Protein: CASSLRDVEEQFF.

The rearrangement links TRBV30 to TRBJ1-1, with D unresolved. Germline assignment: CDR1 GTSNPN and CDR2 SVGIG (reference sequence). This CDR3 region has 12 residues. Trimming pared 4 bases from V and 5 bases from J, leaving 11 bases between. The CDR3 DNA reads TGTGCCTGGAAGGATATTTGGACTGAAGCTTTCTTT. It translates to CAWKDIWTEAFF.

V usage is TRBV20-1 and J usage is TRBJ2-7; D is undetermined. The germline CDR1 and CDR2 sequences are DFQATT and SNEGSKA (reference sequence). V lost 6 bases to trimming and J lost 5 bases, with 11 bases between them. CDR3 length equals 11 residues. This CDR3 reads CSATSLDEQYF. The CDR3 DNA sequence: TGCAGTGCCACTTCCCTGGACGAGCAGTACTTC.

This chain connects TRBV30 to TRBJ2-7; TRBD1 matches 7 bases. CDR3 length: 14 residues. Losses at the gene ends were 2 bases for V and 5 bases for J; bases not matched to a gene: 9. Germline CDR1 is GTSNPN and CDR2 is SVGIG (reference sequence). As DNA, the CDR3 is TGTGCCTGGAGTTTGGGTGGAACAGGGGACGAGCAGTACTTC. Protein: CAWSLGGTGDEQYF.

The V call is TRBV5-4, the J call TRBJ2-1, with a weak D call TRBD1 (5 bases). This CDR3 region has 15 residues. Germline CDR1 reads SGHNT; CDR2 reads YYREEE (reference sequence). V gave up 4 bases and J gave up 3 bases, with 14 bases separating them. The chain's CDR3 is CASSLDGHNYNEQFF. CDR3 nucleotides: TGTGCCAGCAGCCTAGACGGACACAACTACAATGAGCAGTTCTTC.

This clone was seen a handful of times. The chain's CDR3 is CASSTGYTGELFF. The DNA for the CDR3 is TGTGCCAGCAGTACAGGGTACACCGGGGAGCTGTTTTTT. The chain combines TRBV2 with TRBJ2-2; D is possibly TRBD1 (6 bases). Germline CDR1 and CDR2: SNHLY and FYNNEI. The CDR3 has 13 residues. V lost 5 bases and J lost 3, with 7 bases in between. Looking up the rest from reference TRBV2 and TRBJ2-2 gives the full variable domain: EPEVTQTPSHQVTQMGQEVILRCVPISNHLYFYWYRQILGQKVEFLVSFYNNEISEKSEIFDDQFSVERPDGSNFTLKIRSTKLEDSAMYFCASSTGYTGELFFGEGSRLTVL.

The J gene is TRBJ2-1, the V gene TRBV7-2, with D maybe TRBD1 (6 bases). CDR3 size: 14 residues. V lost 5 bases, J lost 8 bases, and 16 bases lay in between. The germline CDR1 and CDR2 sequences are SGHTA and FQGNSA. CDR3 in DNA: TGTGCCAGCAGCCGTAGTCCAAAGGGGGATGAGCAGTTCTTC. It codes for CASSRSPKGDEQFF.

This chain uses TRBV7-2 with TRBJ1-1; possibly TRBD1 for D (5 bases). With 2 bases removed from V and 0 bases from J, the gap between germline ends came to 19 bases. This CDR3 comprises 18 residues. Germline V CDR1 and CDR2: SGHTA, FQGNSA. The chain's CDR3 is CASSLRIPGTHMNTEAFF. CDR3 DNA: TGTGCCAGCAGCTTACGTATCCCAGGGACCCACATGAACACTGAAGCTTTCTTT.